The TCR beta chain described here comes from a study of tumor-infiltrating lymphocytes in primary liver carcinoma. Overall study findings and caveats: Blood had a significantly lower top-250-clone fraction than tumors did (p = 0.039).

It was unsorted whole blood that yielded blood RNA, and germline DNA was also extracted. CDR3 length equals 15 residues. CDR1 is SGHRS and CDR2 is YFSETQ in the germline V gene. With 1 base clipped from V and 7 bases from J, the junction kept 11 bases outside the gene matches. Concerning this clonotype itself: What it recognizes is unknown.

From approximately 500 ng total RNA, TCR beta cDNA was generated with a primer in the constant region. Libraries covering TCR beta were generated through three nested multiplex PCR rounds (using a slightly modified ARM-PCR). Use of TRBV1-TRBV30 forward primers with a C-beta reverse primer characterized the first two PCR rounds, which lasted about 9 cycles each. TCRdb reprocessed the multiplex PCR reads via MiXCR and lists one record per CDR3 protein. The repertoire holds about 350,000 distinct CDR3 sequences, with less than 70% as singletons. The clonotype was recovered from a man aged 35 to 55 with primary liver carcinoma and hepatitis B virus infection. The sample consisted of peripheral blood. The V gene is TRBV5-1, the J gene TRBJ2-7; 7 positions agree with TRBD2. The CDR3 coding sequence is TGCGCCAGCAGCTTGACCCCTGGGGGGGTACGAGAGCAGTACTTC. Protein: CASSLTPGGVREQYF.